Following are 4 T cell receptor beta chains from one sample sequenced in a study of cytomegalovirus exposure and HLA in healthy donors. Use of 60 Vbeta and 13 Jbeta primers characterized the PCR. Using immunoSEQ multiplex PCR, the repertoire was profiled, and TCRdb retains in-frame clones only, with some absent. The sample carries 74,000 or so clones, 77% recorded once. The sequencing sample was made of PBMCs. The receptors here all came from a man aged 45 to 65 in good health and CMV-seropositive.

V usage is TRBV25-1 and J usage is TRBJ1-1; D is unresolved. Germline-derived CDR1 and CDR2 are MGHDK and SYGVNS. Trimming removed 4 bases from V and 0 bases from J, with 6 bases in between. The CDR3 runs to 13 residues. CDR3 sequence: CASSAVMNTEAFF. The CDR3 coding sequence is TGTGCCAGCAGTGCCGTTATGAACACTGAAGCTTTCTTT.

This sequence joins TRBV7-9 and TRBJ2-1; 8 nucleotides agree with TRBD1. CDR1 SEHNR and CDR2 FQNEAQ come from the germline V gene (reference sequence). V lost 3 bases to trimming and J lost 6 bases; unmatched junction nucleotides: 13. The CDR3 sequence is 17 residues long. This CDR3 reads CASSFARQGIMSNEQFF. As DNA, the CDR3 is TGTGCCAGCAGCTTCGCAAGACAGGGGATAATGAGCAATGAGCAGTTCTTC.

The chain combines TRBV5-6 with TRBJ1-1; 8 positions match TRBD1. The CDR3 is made up of 15 amino acids. In germline, CDR1 is SGHDT, CDR2 YYEEEE. V shed 1 base and J 8 bases; nucleotides not matched to a gene: 10. The CDR3, as DNA: TGTGCCAGCAGCTTGACGGGTGAGGGGGACAGGGAAGCTTTCTTT. This gives the protein CASSLTGEGDREAFF.

The rearrangement joins TRBV19 to TRBJ1-5, with 7 nucleotides matching TRBD1. The V gene's germline CDR1 is LNHDA and CDR2 SQIVND (reference sequence). The CDR3 sequence is 15 residues long. Trimming removed 4 bases from V and 8 bases from J; junction bases left unmatched: 11. In DNA form, the CDR3 reads TGTGCCAGTAGTAGAACGGGACAGAGCATTGAGCCCCAGCATTTT. It specifies CASSRTGQSIEPQHF.